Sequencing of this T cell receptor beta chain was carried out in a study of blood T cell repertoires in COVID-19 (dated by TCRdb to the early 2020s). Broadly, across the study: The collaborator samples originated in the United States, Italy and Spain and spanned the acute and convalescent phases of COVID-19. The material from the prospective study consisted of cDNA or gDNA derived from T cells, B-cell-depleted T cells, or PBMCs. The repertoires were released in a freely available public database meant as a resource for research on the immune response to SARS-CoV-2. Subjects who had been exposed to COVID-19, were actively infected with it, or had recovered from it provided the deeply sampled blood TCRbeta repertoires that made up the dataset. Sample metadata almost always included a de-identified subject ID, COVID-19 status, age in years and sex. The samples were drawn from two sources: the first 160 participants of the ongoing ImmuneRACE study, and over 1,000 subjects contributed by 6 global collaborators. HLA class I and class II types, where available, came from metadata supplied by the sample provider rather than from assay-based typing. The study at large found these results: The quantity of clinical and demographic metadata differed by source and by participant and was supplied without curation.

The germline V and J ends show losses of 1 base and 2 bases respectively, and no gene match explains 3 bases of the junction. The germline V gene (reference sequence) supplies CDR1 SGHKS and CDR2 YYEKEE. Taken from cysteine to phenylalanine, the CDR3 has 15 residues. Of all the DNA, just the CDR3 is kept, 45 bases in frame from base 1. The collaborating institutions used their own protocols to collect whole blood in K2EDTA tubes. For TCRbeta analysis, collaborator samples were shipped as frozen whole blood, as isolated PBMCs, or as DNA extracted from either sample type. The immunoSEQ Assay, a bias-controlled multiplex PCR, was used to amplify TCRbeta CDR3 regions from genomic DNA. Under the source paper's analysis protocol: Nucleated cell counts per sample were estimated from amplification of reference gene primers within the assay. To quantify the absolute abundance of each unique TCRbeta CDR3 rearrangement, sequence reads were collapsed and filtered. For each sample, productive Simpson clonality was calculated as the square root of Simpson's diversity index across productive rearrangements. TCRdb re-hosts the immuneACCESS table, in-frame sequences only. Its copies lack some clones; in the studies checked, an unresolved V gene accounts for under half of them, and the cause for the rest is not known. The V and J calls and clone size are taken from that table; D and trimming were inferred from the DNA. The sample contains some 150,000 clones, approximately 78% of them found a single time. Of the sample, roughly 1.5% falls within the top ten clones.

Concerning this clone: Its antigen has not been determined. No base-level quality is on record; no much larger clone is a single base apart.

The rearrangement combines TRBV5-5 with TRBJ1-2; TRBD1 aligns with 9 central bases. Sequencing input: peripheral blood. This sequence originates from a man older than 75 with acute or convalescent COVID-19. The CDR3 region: CASSLTGQGNYGYTF. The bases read TGTGCCAGCAGCTTGACCGGACAGGGGAACTATGGCTACACCTTC.